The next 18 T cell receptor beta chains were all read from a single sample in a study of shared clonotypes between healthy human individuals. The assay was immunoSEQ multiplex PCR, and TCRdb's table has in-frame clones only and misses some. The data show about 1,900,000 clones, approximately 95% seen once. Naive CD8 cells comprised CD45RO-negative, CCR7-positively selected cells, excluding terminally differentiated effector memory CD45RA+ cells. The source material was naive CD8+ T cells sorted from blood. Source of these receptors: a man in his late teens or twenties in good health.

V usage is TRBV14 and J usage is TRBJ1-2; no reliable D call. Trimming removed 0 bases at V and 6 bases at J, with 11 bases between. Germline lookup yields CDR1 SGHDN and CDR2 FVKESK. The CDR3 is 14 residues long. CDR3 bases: TGTGCCAGCAGCCAAGATCCGGTGGGCCATGGCTACACCTTC. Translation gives CASSQDPVGHGYTF.

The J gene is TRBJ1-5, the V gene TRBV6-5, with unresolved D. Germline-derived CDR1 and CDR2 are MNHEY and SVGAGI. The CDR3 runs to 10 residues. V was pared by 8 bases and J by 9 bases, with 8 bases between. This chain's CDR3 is CASGMGPQHF. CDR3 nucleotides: TGTGCCAGCGGGATGGGGCCCCAGCATTTT.

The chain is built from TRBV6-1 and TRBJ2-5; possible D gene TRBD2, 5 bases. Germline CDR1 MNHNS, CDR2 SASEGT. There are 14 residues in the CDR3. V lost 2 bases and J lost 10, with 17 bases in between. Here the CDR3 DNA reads TGTGCCAGCAGTGAACTAATACGCCCAGAGGGCCAGTACTTC. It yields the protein CASSELIRPEGQYF.

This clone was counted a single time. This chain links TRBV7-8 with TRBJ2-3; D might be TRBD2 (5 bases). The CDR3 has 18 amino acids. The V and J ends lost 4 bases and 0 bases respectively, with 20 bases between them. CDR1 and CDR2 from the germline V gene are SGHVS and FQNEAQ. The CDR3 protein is CASSSPQLDWTSTDTQYF. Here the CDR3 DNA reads TGTGCCAGCAGCTCGCCCCAATTAGACTGGACTAGCACAGATACGCAGTATTTT. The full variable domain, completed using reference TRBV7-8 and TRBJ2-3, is GAGVSQSPRYKVAKRGQDVALRCDPISGHVSLFWYQQALGQGPEFLTYFQNEAQLDKSGLPSDRFFAERPEGSVSTLKIQRTQQEDSAVYLCASSSPQLDWTSTDTQYFGPGTRLTVL.

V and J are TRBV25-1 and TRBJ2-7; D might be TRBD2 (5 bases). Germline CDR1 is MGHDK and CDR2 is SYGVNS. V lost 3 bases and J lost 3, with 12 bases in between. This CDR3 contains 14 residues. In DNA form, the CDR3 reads TGTGCCAGCAGTGATCCGGACTCCCTCTACGAGCAGTACTTC. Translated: CASSDPDSLYEQYF.

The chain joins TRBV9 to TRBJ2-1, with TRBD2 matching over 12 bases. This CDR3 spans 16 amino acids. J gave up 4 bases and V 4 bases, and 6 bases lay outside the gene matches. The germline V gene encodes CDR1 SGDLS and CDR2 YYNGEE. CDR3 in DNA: TGTGCCAGCAGCCCTAGCGGGGGGGCCCAGTACAATGAGCAGTTCTTC. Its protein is CASSPSGGAQYNEQFF.

The CDR3 sequence is CASMARGQDEQYF. The CDR3 DNA reads as TGTGCCAGCATGGCCCGGGGGCAAGACGAGCAGTACTTC. This chain connects TRBV27 to TRBJ2-7; D could derive from TRBD1 or TRBD2 (6 bases each). V lost 7 bases and J lost 5, with 15 bases in between. Germline CDR1 and CDR2: MNHEY and SMNVEV (reference sequence). The CDR3 is 13 amino acids.

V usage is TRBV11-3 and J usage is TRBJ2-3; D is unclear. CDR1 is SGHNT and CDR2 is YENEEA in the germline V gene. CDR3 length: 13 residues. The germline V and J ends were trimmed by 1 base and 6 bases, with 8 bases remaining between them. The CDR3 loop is CASSLGRWDTQYF. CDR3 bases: TGTGCCAGCAGCTTAGGGCGGTGGGATACGCAGTATTTT.

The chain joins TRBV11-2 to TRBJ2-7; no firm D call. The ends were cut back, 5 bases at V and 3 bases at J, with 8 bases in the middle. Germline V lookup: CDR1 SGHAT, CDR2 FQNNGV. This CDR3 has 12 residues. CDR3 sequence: CASSTQNYEQYF. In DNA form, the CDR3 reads TGTGCCAGCAGCACACAGAACTACGAGCAGTACTTC. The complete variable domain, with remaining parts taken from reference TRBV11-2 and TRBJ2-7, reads EAGVAQSPRYKIIEKRQSVAFWCNPISGHATLYWYQQILGQGPKLLIQFQNNGVVDDSQLPKDRFSAERLKGVDSTLKIQPAKLEDSAVYLCASSTQNYEQYFGPGTRLTVT.

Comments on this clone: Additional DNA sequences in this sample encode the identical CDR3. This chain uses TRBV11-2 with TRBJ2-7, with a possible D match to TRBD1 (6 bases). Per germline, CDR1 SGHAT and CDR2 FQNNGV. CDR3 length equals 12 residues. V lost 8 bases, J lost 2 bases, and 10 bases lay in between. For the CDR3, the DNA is TGTGCCAGCGAGGGGGAAACCTACGAGCAGTACTTC. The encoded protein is CASEGETYEQYF.

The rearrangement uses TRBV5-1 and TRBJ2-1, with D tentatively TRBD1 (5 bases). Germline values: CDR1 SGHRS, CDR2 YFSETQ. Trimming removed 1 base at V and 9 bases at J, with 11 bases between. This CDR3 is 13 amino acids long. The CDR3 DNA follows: TGCGCCAGCAGCTTGAGCAGGGAAGGTGAGCAGTTCTTC. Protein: CASSLSREGEQFF. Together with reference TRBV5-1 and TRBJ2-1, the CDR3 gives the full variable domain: KAGVTQTPRYLIKTRGQQVTLSCSPISGHRSVSWYQQTPGQGLQFLFEYFSETQRNKGNFPGRFSGRQFSNSRSEMNVSTLELGDSALYLCASSLSREGEQFFGPGTRLTVL.

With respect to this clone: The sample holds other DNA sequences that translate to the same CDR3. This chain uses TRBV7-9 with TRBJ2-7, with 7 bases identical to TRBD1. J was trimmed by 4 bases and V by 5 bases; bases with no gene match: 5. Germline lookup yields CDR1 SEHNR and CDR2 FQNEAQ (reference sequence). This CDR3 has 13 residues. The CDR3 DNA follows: TGTGCCAGCAGCCCCAGGGACAGATACGAGCAGTACTTC. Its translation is CASSPRDRYEQYF.

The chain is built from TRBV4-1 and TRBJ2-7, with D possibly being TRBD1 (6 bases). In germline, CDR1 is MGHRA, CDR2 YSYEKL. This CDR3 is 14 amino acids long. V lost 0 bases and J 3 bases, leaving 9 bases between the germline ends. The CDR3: CASSQDTGRYEQYF. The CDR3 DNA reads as TGCGCCAGCAGCCAAGATACAGGGCGCTACGAGCAGTACTTC.

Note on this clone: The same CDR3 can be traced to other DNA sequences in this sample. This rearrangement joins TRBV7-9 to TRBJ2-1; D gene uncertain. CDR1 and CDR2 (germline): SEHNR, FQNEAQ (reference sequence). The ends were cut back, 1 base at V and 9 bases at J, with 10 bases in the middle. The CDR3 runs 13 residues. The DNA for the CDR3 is TGTGCCAGCAGCTTAGACCCTTATAGTGAGCAGTTCTTC. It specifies CASSLDPYSEQFF. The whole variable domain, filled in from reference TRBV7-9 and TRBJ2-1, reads DTGVSQNPRHKITKRGQNVTFRCDPISEHNRLYWYRQTLGQGPEFLTYFQNEAQLEKSRLLSDRFSAERPKGSFSTLEIQRTEQGDSAMYLCASSLDPYSEQFFGPGTRLTVL.

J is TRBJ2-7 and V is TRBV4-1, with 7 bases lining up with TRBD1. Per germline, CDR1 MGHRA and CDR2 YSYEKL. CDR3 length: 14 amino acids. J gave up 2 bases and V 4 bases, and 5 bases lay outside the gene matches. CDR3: CASSPKTGPYEQYF. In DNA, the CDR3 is TGCGCCAGCAGCCCCAAGACAGGGCCCTACGAGCAGTACTTC.

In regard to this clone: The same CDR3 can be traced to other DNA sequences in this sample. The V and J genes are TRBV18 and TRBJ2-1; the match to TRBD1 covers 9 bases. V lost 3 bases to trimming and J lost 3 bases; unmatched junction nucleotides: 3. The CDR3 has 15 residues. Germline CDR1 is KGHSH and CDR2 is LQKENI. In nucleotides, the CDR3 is TGTGCCAGCTCACCTACGGGACAGGGCTACAATGAGCAGTTCTTC. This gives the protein CASSPTGQGYNEQFF. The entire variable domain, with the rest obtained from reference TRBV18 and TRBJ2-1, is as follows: NAGVMQNPRHLVRRRGQEARLRCSPMKGHSHVYWYRQLPEEGLKFMVYLQKENIIDESGMPKERFSAEFPKEGPSILRIQQVVRGDSAAYFCASSPTGQGYNEQFFGPGTRLTVL.

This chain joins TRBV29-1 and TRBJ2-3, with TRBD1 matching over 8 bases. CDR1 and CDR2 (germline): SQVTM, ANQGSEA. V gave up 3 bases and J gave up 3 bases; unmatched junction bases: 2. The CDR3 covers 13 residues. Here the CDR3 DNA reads TGCAGCGTTGACCGGACAGGGACAGATACGCAGTATTTT. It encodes CSVDRTGTDTQYF.

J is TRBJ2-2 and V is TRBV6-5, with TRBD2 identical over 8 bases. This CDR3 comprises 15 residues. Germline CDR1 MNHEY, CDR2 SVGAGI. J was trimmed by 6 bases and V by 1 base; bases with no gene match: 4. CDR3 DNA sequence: TGTGCCAGCAGTTACTTTAGCGGGGACTCCGGGGAGCTGTTTTTT. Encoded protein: CASSYFSGDSGELFF.